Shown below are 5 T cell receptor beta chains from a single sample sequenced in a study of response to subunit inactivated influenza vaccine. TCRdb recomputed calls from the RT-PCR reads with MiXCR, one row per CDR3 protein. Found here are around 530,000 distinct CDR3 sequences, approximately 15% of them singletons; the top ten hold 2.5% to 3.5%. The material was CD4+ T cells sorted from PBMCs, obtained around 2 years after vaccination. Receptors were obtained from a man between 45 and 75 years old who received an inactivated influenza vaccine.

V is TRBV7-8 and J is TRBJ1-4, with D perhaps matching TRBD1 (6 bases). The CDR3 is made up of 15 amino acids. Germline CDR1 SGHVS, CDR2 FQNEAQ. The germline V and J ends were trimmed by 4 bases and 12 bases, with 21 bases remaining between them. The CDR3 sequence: CASSSRWAGAGELFF. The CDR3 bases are TGTGCCAGCAGCTCCAGGTGGGCCGGGGCAGGGGAACTGTTTTTT.

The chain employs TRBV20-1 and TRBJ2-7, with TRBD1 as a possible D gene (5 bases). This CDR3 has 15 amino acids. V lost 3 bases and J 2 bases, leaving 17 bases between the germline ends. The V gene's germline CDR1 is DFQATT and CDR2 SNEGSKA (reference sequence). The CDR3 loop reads CSASGAVGATYEQYF. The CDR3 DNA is TGCAGTGCTAGTGGGGCAGTTGGGGCGACCTACGAGCAGTACTTC.

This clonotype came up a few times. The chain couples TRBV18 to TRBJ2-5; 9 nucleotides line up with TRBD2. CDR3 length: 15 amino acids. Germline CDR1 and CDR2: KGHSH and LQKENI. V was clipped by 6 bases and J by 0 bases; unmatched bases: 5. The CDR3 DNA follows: TGTGCCAGCTCTGGGGCTAGCGGGAACCAAGAGACCCAGTACTTC. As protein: CASSGASGNQETQYF.

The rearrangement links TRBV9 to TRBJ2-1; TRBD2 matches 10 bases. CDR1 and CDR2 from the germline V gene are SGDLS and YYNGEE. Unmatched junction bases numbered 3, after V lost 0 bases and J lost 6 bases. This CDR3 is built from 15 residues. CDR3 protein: CASSVGPSGSNEQFF. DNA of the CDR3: TGTGCCAGCAGCGTAGGACCTAGCGGGAGCAATGAGCAGTTCTTC.

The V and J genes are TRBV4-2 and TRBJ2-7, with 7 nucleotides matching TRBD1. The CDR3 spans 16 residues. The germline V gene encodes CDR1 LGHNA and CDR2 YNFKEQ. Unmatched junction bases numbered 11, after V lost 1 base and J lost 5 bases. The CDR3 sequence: CASSQVWTGLHDEQYF. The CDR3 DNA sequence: TGTGCCAGCAGCCAAGTATGGACAGGCCTCCACGACGAGCAGTACTTC.